These 7 T cell receptor beta chains were all obtained from the same sample, sequenced in a study of a mutant IDH1 vaccine in newly diagnosed glioma. No antigen is known for these receptors. This sample's time point: week 35, safety follow-up. Vaccine doses each comprised 300 ug of mutant IDH1 20-mer peptide, with topical imiquimod. Data came from immunoSEQ multiplex PCR; TCRdb stores just in-frame clones and leaves some out. The repertoire includes tens of thousands of clones, more than 85% of them detected once, and 2% sits in the top ten. The material sequenced was PBMCs, taken from a glioma patient whose treatment included an IDH1 peptide vaccine. The receptors were sampled from a man under 40 with glioma.

This chain joins TRBV28 and TRBJ1-2; no clear D. Trimming took off 1 base at V and 4 bases at J, with 13 bases between the two ends. Germline assignment: CDR1 MDHEN and CDR2 SYDVKM. This CDR3 comprises 15 residues. The CDR3 DNA follows: TGTGCCAGCAGTTTATCAGTGCCGAATCTCTATGGCTACACCTTC. Protein: CASSLSVPNLYGYTF.

The chain links TRBV29-1 to TRBJ1-3; no clear D. This CDR3 region has 12 residues. Germline lookup yields CDR1 SQVTM and CDR2 ANQGSEA. Trimming left V 5 bases short and J 9 bases short, with 14 bases between. CDR3 nucleotide sequence: TGCAGCGTTTCCAATACCGCCAGCACCATATATTTT. As protein: CSVSNTASTIYF.

The gene calls are TRBV9 and TRBJ2-2; the D gene is possibly TRBD2 (5 bases). The CDR3 length is 13 residues. CDR1 SGDLS and CDR2 YYNGEE come from the germline V gene. Trimming stripped 0 bases from V and 6 bases from J, with 6 bases between. CDR3 in amino acids: CASSVEGAGELFF. In nucleotides, the CDR3 is TGTGCCAGCAGCGTAGAGGGAGCCGGGGAGCTGTTTTTT.

The V and J genes are TRBV7-9 and TRBJ2-5; possibly TRBD1 for D (6 bases). V shed 0 bases and J shed 1 base, with 18 bases lying between them. The CDR3 is 18 amino acids. The germline V gene encodes CDR1 SEHNR and CDR2 FQNEAQ (reference sequence). The CDR3 region has the DNA TGTGCCAGCAGCTTAGCTTATAGGCGACAGGACTTCCAAGAGACCCAGTACTTC. Translation: CASSLAYRRQDFQETQYF.

The chain carries TRBV19 and TRBJ1-3; 7 bases are shared with TRBD1. V lost 7 bases to trimming and J lost 4 bases; unmatched junction nucleotides: 22. Germline values: CDR1 LNHDA, CDR2 SQIVND (reference sequence). The CDR3 is 19 residues long. CDR3: CASTVRQGGFHLGGNTIYF. The CDR3 DNA reads TGTGCCAGTACCGTTAGACAGGGAGGCTTTCATTTGGGCGGAAACACCATATATTTT.

The rearrangement links TRBV2 to TRBJ2-7; D unclear. Looked up from germline, CDR1 is SNHLY and CDR2 is FYNNEI. The CDR3 is 10 residues long. Trimming took off 4 bases at V and 7 bases at J, with 5 bases between the two ends. The CDR3 reads CASSVSEQYF. The CDR3 DNA is TGTGCCAGCAGTGTTTCAGAGCAGTACTTC.

This clone was counted once. CDR3 nucleotide sequence: TGTGCCAGTAGTATGGACAGTTACGAGCAGTACTTC. Encoded protein: CASSMDSYEQYF. The genes are TRBV19 and TRBJ2-7; D is possibly TRBD1 (6 bases). The germline V gene has CDR1 LNHDA and CDR2 SQIVND (reference sequence). The CDR3 is 12 amino acids. Deletions cut 3 bases from V and 4 bases from J, with 7 bases between. The variable domain in full, with the rest retrieved from reference TRBV19 and TRBJ2-7, is DGGITQSPKYLFRKEGQNVTLSCEQNLNHDAMYWYRQDPGQGLRLIYYSQIVNDFQKGDIAEGYSVSREKKESFPLTVTSAQKNPTAFYLCASSMDSYEQYFGPGTRLTVT.